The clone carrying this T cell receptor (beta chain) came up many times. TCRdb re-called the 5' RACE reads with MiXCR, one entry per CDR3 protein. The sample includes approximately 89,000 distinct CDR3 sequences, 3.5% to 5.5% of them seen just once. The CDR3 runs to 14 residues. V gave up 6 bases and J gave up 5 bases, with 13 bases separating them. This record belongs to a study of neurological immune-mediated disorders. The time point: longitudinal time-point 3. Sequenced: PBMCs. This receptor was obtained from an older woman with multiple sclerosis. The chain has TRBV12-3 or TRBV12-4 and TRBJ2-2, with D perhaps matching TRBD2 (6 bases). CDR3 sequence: CASSRDWGTGELFF. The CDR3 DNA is TGTGCCAGCAGCCGGGACTGGGGGACCGGGGAGCTGTTTTTT.